This T cell receptor beta chain was captured in a study of CXCR3-negative and CXCR3-positive naive CD8 T cells. In preparing the TRB cDNA libraries, 5' RACE with UMI labels was used. After re-calling the 5' RACE reads, TCRdb lists one entry per CDR3 protein, DNA absent. This sample's clone table lists roughly 89,000 distinct CDR3 sequences. What was sequenced was naive CXCR3- CD8+ T cells from blood. Regarding subset: CD45RO-CCR7+CD27+CD95- naive CD8+ T cells lacking CXCR3 (TNR3-). The sequence derives from a human donor in good health. Some clones in this sample may be carry-over from other donors' samples.

The CDR3 sequence: CASSAGAWGGYTEAFF. The V call is TRBV2, the J call TRBJ1-1; as DNA is missing, the TRBD1 call by TCRdb cannot be tested. The CDR3 runs 16 residues. Germline CDR1 SNHLY, CDR2 FYNNEI.